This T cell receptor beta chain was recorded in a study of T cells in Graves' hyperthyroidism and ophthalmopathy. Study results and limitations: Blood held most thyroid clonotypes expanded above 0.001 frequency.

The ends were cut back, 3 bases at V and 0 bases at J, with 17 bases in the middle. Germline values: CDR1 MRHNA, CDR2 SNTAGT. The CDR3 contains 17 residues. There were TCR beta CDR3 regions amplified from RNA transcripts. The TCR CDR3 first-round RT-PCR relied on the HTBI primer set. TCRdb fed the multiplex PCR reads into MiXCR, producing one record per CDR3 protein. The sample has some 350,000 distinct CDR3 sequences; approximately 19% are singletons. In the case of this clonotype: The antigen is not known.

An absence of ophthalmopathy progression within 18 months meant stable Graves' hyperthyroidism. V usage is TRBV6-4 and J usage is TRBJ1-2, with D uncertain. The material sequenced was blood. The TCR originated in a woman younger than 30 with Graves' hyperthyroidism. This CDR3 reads CASSDLDLTLSNYGYTF. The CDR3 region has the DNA TGTGCCAGCAGTGATCTCGACTTAACCCTATCTAACTATGGCTACACCTTC.